Listed below are T cell receptor beta chains from one sample, sequenced in a study of a mutant IDH1 vaccine in newly diagnosed glioma. Sequencing was performed with immunoSEQ multiplex PCR; in TCRdb, only in-frame clones are kept and a portion is missing. The sample consists of 120,000 or so clones, about 82% of them appearing once. The antigens for these receptors are not known. The sequences come from PBMCs, collected from a glioma patient whose treatment included an IDH1 peptide vaccine. These receptors all come from a middle-aged man with glioma. Each CDR3 is given with its conserved first and last residue. Size is omitted from some rows. Given values are once, few, many or a class for expanded clones.

v_gene: TRBV13
abundance: -
j_gene: TRBJ1-2
CDR3aa: CASSFGQPINYGYTF

v_gene: TRBV6-6
abundance: -
j_gene: TRBJ1-5
CDR3aa: CASKGTGNKSNQPQHF

v_gene: TRBV4-3
abundance: -
j_gene: TRBJ1-2
CDR3aa: CASSQEVQYGYTF

v_gene: TRBV19
abundance: once
j_gene: TRBJ2-5
CDR3aa: CASTPRAGTFQETQYF

v_gene: TRBV19
abundance: -
j_gene: TRBJ2-6
CDR3aa: CASSIPNRAGANVLTF

v_gene: TRBV5-1
abundance: once
j_gene: TRBJ2-1
CDR3aa: CASRTGGQQRNEQFF

v_gene: TRBV5-4
abundance: -
j_gene: TRBJ2-7
CDR3aa: CASSLDESYEQYF

v_gene: TRBV10-3
abundance: -
j_gene: TRBJ2-5
CDR3aa: CAISGLPGETQYF

v_gene: TRBV10-1
abundance: -
j_gene: TRBJ2-1
CDR3aa: CASSEGTGPEQFF

v_gene: TRBV6-6
abundance: -
j_gene: TRBJ2-7
CDR3aa: CASSSTGPDSYEQYF

v_gene: TRBV5-8
abundance: -
j_gene: TRBJ1-6
CDR3aa: CASSFQGSYNSPLHF

v_gene: TRBV11-3
abundance: -
j_gene: TRBJ1-1
CDR3aa: CASSLAVEMNTEAFF

v_gene: TRBV5-1
abundance: once
j_gene: TRBJ2-1
CDR3aa: CASSLGAAYNEQFF

v_gene: TRBV9
abundance: -
j_gene: TRBJ2-5
CDR3aa: CASSLGSGEETQYF

v_gene: TRBV4-2
abundance: -
j_gene: TRBJ2-7
CDR3aa: CASSQEGQGDYEQYF

v_gene: TRBV15
abundance: -
j_gene: TRBJ1-1
CDR3aa: CATARGTSMNTEAFF

v_gene: TRBV28
abundance: few
j_gene: TRBJ2-7
CDR3aa: CASSLSRKSSYEQYF

v_gene: TRBV27
abundance: once
j_gene: TRBJ2-7
CDR3aa: CASSRYRGVNEQYF

v_gene: TRBV15
abundance: -
j_gene: TRBJ1-6
CDR3aa: CATSRERQARSPLHF

v_gene: TRBV6-6
abundance: -
j_gene: TRBJ2-3
CDR3aa: CASSYGGLKVADTQYF

v_gene: TRBV7-2
abundance: -
j_gene: TRBJ2-1
CDR3aa: CASSLGRGHQFF

v_gene: TRBV30
abundance: -
j_gene: TRBJ2-7
CDR3aa: CAWGREPGSYEQYF

v_gene: TRBV5-4
abundance: few
j_gene: TRBJ1-4
CDR3aa: CASSLEPGDIELFF

v_gene: TRBV18
abundance: -
j_gene: TRBJ1-3
CDR3aa: CASSPPSGYSGNTIYF

v_gene: TRBV6-5
abundance: -
j_gene: TRBJ1-5
CDR3aa: CASSYGGGSNQPQHF

v_gene: TRBV2
abundance: once
j_gene: TRBJ2-3
CDR3aa: CASRSPRDRGTDTQYF

v_gene: TRBV7-8
abundance: few
j_gene: TRBJ1-2
CDR3aa: CASSVDTGGYGYTF